A single sample gave rise to the 7 T cell receptor beta chains below, sequenced in a study of control samples from healthy donors and cancer patients. The protocol was immunoSEQ multiplex PCR, while the TCRdb copy is restricted to in-frame clones and leaves out a portion. The sample has under 140,000 clones; 70% to 90% are singletons. The sequenced material came from PBMCs. The receptors originated from an older woman with lung cancer.

The chain uses TRBV20-1 and TRBJ1-5; D is ambiguous. The CDR3 runs 12 residues. Per the germline V gene, CDR1 is DFQATT and CDR2 is SNEGSKA (reference sequence). Trimming removed 3 bases at V and 4 bases at J, with 7 bases between. CDR3 DNA sequence: TGCAGTGCTAGTAGGAATAATCAGCCCCAGCATTTT. Its translation: CSASRNNQPQHF.

The chain recombines TRBV9 with TRBJ2-5; 12 nucleotides line up with TRBD2. CDR1 and CDR2 (germline): SGDLS, YYNGEE. The CDR3 consists of 17 residues. The V gene end was trimmed by 0 bases and the J gene end by 4 bases; junction bases not matched to a gene: 7. This chain's CDR3 is CASSVASSGRARETQYF. CDR3 nucleotides: TGTGCCAGCAGCGTAGCGTCTAGCGGGAGGGCCAGAGAGACCCAGTACTTC.

V gene TRBV3-1 (or the pseudogene TRBV3-2) combines with J gene TRBJ1-1, with a tentative D call TRBD1 (5 bases). Germline V lookup: CDR1 LGHDT, CDR2 YNNKEL (reference sequence). The CDR3 has 14 amino acids. Trimming shortened V by 4 bases and J by 5 bases, and 14 bases separated the two germline ends. The CDR3 protein is CASSPRGGGTEAFF. The DNA for the CDR3 is TGTGCCAGCAGCCCACGGGGCGGAGGGACTGAAGCTTTCTTT.

This clone has more than one count but fewer than ten. This sequence joins TRBV7-9 and TRBJ2-3; D is unresolved. Germline CDR1 is SEHNR and CDR2 is FQNEAQ (reference sequence). The CDR3 consists of 19 residues. The V end lost 2 bases, the J end lost 1 base, and 22 bases lay between the germline ends. The chain's CDR3 is CASSLLTSLDPRRTDTQYF. Written as DNA, the CDR3 is TGTGCCAGCAGCTTACTCACGAGTCTCGACCCAAGACGCACAGATACGCAGTATTTT.

This clone was observed once. This chain joins TRBV6-2 or TRBV6-3 and TRBJ2-7, with 13 bases that match TRBD2. With V trimmed by 4 bases and J by 2 bases, 14 bases remained unmatched. Germline assignment: CDR1 MNHEY and CDR2 SVGEGT. The CDR3 spans 19 residues. This CDR3 reads CASSSVWTSGRFPTYEQYF. CDR3 DNA sequence: TGTGCCAGCAGTTCCGTCTGGACTAGCGGGAGATTCCCCACCTACGAGCAGTACTTC.

The genes are TRBV18 and TRBJ1-4, with 11 bases fitting TRBD1. With V trimmed by 2 bases and J by 5 bases, 4 bases remained unmatched. Germline V gene data show CDR1 as KGHSH and CDR2 as LQKENI. This CDR3 contains 16 residues. The CDR3 DNA follows: TGTGCCAGCTCACCAGGACAGGGGGCGGGAAATGAAAAACTGTTTTTT. It is translated as CASSPGQGAGNEKLFF.

The chain uses TRBV5-6 and TRBJ1-4; tentatively, D is TRBD1 (6 bases). This CDR3 contains 14 residues. Trimming removed 4 bases at V and 7 bases at J, with 14 bases between. Germline V gene lookup returns CDR1 SGHDT and CDR2 YYEEEE. The CDR3 sequence is CASSAQGEAEKLFF. The CDR3 coding sequence is TGTGCCAGCAGCGCACAGGGAGAGGCTGAAAAACTGTTTTTT.